These 22 T cell receptor beta chains came from one sample sequenced in a study of blood T cell repertoires in COVID-19. The method was immunoSEQ multiplex PCR; TCRdb's version includes in-frame clones alone and lacks a portion of them. The sample carries roughly 190,000 clones, around 83% recorded once. Sequencing input: peripheral blood. Source of these receptors: a woman older than 75 in a cohort sampled during active or convalescent COVID-19.

The chain is built from TRBV14 and TRBJ1-1; D remains ambiguous. This CDR3 contains 18 residues. Trimming removed 2 bases from V and 6 bases from J, with 25 bases in between. Germline V gene data show CDR1 as SGHDN and CDR2 as FVKESK. The CDR3 loop is CASSQRLNRRAWGAEAFF. Written as DNA, the CDR3 is TGTGCCAGCAGCCAACGATTGAACCGTAGGGCGTGGGGAGCTGAAGCTTTCTTT.

The rearrangement links TRBV18 to TRBJ1-5; 9 bases are shared with TRBD1. Germline trimming cut 3 bases from V and 6 bases from J; bases unmatched to any gene: 3. Germline V gives CDR1 KGHSH, CDR2 LQKENI. The length of the CDR3 is 14 residues. The CDR3 DNA follows: TGTGCCAGCTCACCGGGACAGGGTGGTCAGCCCCAGCATTTT. Amino acid sequence: CASSPGQGGQPQHF.

The V and J genes are TRBV18 and TRBJ1-1, with 8 bases fitting TRBD1. The CDR3 sequence is 17 residues long. Germline V gene lookup returns CDR1 KGHSH and CDR2 LQKENI. Trimming took 6 bases from V and 5 from J; bases not matched to a gene: 17. The CDR3 sequence is CASSYGQGSAVATEAFF. In nucleotides, the CDR3 is TGTGCCAGCTCCTACGGACAGGGCTCGGCGGTGGCGACTGAAGCTTTCTTT.

The V gene is TRBV20-1, the J gene TRBJ1-1; D is possibly TRBD1 (6 bases). This CDR3 is built from 10 residues. Germline V gene data show CDR1 as DFQATT and CDR2 as SNEGSKA (reference sequence). As DNA, the CDR3 is TGCAAGCCAGGGGAGACTGAAGCTTTCTTT. This codes for CKPGETEAFF.

The chain links TRBV4-1 to TRBJ2-3; 7 nucleotides align to TRBD2. Germline V gene sequence: CDR1 MGHRA, CDR2 YSYEKL. Trimming took 3 bases from V and 3 from J; bases not matched to a gene: 9. This CDR3 comprises 16 residues. The CDR3 sequence: CASSQGPGLLTDTQYF. The CDR3 DNA reads TGCGCCAGCAGCCAGGGACCGGGACTATTAACAGATACGCAGTATTTT.

The gene calls are TRBV11-3 and TRBJ2-1; TRBD2 agrees at 10 bases. Looked up from germline, CDR1 is SGHNT and CDR2 is YENEEA. This CDR3 region has 17 residues. The junction had 3 bases not matched to a gene; V was cut back by 1 base and J by 0 bases. The CDR3 DNA follows: TGTGCCAGCAGCTTAGCACTAGCGGGGAGCTCCTACAATGAGCAGTTCTTC. Its protein is CASSLALAGSSYNEQFF.

CDR3 in DNA: TGTGCCAGCGATCTGTGCCGAAGGGGAATTTACGAGCAGTACGTC. Amino acids: CASDLCRRGIYEQYV. The chain recombines TRBV27 with TRBJ2-7; weak D call: TRBD1 (5 bases). Germline loops: CDR1 MNHEY, CDR2 SMNVEV (reference sequence). The CDR3 covers 15 residues. The germline V and J ends were trimmed by 8 bases and 4 bases, with 21 bases remaining between them.

The chain joins TRBV27 to TRBJ2-6, with D perhaps matching TRBD1 (5 bases). CDR3 length: 15 residues. The V end lost 4 bases, the J end lost 2 bases, and 9 bases lay between the germline ends. Germline values: CDR1 MNHEY, CDR2 SMNVEV (reference sequence). The CDR3 protein is CASSWLGAGANVLTF. In DNA form, the CDR3 reads TGTGCCAGCAGTTGGTTAGGGGCTGGGGCCAACGTCCTGACTTTC.

The chain couples TRBV5-1 to TRBJ1-2; tentative D call: TRBD1 (6 bases). Germline V gene sequence: CDR1 SGHRS, CDR2 YFSETQ. V dropped 1 base and J dropped 6 bases, with 19 bases sitting between them. This CDR3 is 16 amino acids long. The CDR3 region has the DNA TGCGCCAGCAGCTTGATTGGTCGGCAGGGGAAGGATGGCTACACCTTC. Encoded protein: CASSLIGRQGKDGYTF.

This clone was recorded a few times. The J gene is TRBJ2-2, the V gene TRBV7-9; 10 bases map to TRBD2. This CDR3 spans 14 amino acids. Looked up from germline, CDR1 is SEHNR and CDR2 is FQNEAQ (reference sequence). The V gene end was trimmed by 3 bases and the J gene end by 6 bases; junction bases not matched to a gene: 1. DNA of the CDR3: TGTGCCAGCAGCTTCGGGACTAGCGCCGGGGAGCTGTTTTTT. This codes for CASSFGTSAGELFF.

V usage is TRBV15 and J usage is TRBJ1-2; D perhaps matches TRBD1 (6 bases). The CDR3 loop spans 14 amino acids. The germline gives CDR1 LNHNV, CDR2 YYDKDF (reference sequence). V was clipped by 5 bases and J by 5 bases, with 15 bases between them. DNA for the CDR3: TGTGCCACCAGCCTTCACCGGACAGTTTATGGCTACACCTTC. Translation: CATSLHRTVYGYTF.

In this sample, this clone turned up once. J is TRBJ2-2 and V is TRBV11-2; D is unclear. There are 16 residues in the CDR3. The germline CDR1 and CDR2 sequences are SGHAT and FQNNGV. Trimming removed 0 bases at V and 0 bases at J, with 8 bases between. CDR3: CASSLETVANTGELFF. The CDR3 DNA sequence: TGTGCCAGCAGCTTAGAAACAGTCGCGAACACCGGGGAGCTGTTTTTT.

The chain recombines TRBV21-1 with TRBJ2-5; the table's TRBD1 call for D was not verified on the DNA. TRBV21-1 constitutes a pseudogene. The CDR3 loop spans 15 amino acids. The CDR3, as DNA: TGTGCCAGCAGCAAGACAGGGGGGGGACAAGAGACCCAGTACTTC. Translating gives CASSKTGGGQETQYF.

V and J are TRBV2 and TRBJ1-5, with 7 bases aligning to TRBD1. The CDR3 contains 15 residues. In germline, CDR1 is SNHLY, CDR2 FYNNEI. V trimming: 5 bases; J trimming: 4 bases; junction bases outside the gene matches: 8. The CDR3 nucleotides read TGTGCCAGCAGTAATGACAGGGCTCGAAATCAGCCCCAGCATTTT. Amino acids: CASSNDRARNQPQHF.

This clone has only one observation. V gene TRBV2 combines with J gene TRBJ2-5; the D gene is possibly TRBD1 (6 bases). The CDR3 consists of 15 residues. CDR1 and CDR2 from the germline V gene are SNHLY and FYNNEI. Trimming shortened V by 4 bases and J by 0 bases, and 12 bases separated the two germline ends. The CDR3 protein is CASSGQGSYQETQYF. The CDR3 bases are TGTGCCAGCAGTGGCCAGGGGAGTTACCAAGAGACCCAGTACTTC.

This chain links TRBV27 with TRBJ2-7, with D maybe TRBD2 (5 bases). Trimming removed 10 bases from V and 7 bases from J, with 14 bases in between. The germline CDR1 and CDR2 sequences are MNHEY and SMNVEV (reference sequence). The CDR3 extends over 11 amino acids. For the CDR3, the DNA is TGTGCCACCCGGGGAGTGTGGGAGCAGTACGTC. Amino acids: CATRGVWEQYV.

The genes are TRBV10-2 and TRBJ2-4, with 7 bases lining up with TRBD2. Germline V CDR1 and CDR2: WSHSY, SAAADI. The CDR3 runs 12 residues. The V gene end was trimmed by 8 bases and the J gene end by 5 bases; junction bases not matched to a gene: 3. The CDR3 loop reads CASRDYQNIQYF. The DNA of the CDR3 is TGCGCCAGCCGGGACTACCAAAACATTCAGTACTTC.

V and J are TRBV10-3 and TRBJ1-1, with D perhaps matching TRBD1 (5 bases). Trimming took off 6 bases at V and 1 base at J, with 15 bases between the two ends. From germline, CDR1 is ENHRY and CDR2 SYGVKD. CDR3 length: 15 residues. CDR3 protein: CAIRDPGRANTEAFF. For the CDR3, the DNA is TGTGCCATCAGGGACCCGGGCAGGGCGAACACTGAAGCTTTCTTT.

This clone was detected once. The chain combines TRBV11-3 with TRBJ2-7; maybe TRBD2 (5 bases). From germline, CDR1 is SGHNT and CDR2 YENEEA. The CDR3 has 12 amino acids. V was clipped by 2 bases and J by 5 bases, with 7 bases between them. Here the CDR3 DNA reads TGTGCCAGCAGCTTATCCGGGGACGAGCAGTACGTC. This codes for CASSLSGDEQYV.

The J gene is TRBJ2-7, the V gene TRBV18; 8 nucleotides line up with TRBD1. CDR1 and CDR2 from the germline V gene are KGHSH and LQKENI. Trimming removed 6 bases from V and 6 bases from J; junction bases left unmatched: 10. CDR3 length: 14 amino acids. CDR3 DNA: TGTGCCAGCTCTACGGACAGGGCGGAAAGCGAGCAGTACTTC. Translating gives CASSTDRAESEQYF.

The V gene is TRBV18, the J gene TRBJ1-2; D unclear. Germline lookup yields CDR1 KGHSH and CDR2 LQKENI. V shed 6 bases and J shed 4 bases, with 21 bases lying between them. The length of the CDR3 is 16 residues. CDR3 loop: CASSWTVAKEGYGYTF. The DNA for the CDR3 is TGTGCCAGCTCCTGGACTGTCGCGAAGGAGGGCTATGGCTACACCTTC.

Only one count was recorded for this clone. The chain combines TRBV21-1 with TRBJ1-5. TRBV21-1 is reported as a pseudogene. The CDR3 has 12 residues. Here the CDR3 DNA reads TGTGCCAGCCGGTTTGCGGGTCAGCCCCAGCATTTT. Protein: CASRFAGQPQHF.